This T cell receptor beta chain is drawn from a study of blood T cell repertoires in COVID-19. Study-wide context: The origin of the acute and convalescent COVID-19 samples was the United States, Italy and Spain. T cells, B-cell-depleted T cells, or PBMCs provided the cDNA or gDNA that served as material.

The CDR3 extends over 14 amino acids. Trimming removed 5 bases at V and 2 bases at J, with 12 bases between. Per the germline V gene, CDR1 is MDHEN and CDR2 is SYDVKM. In the original analysis: Nucleated cell number was recorded as an estimate derived from reference gene primer amplification. Only in-frame clones appear in the TCRdb table, and some are missing; sequencing was by immunoSEQ multiplex PCR. V and J calls and clone size are copied from that table; D and trimming were computed from the DNA. This repertoire shows 200,000 or so clones, roughly 80% found once; its top ten account for around 6.3%.

This clonotype was sampled from a woman aged 35 to 49 with acute or convalescent COVID-19. The sequenced sample was peripheral blood. This chain connects TRBV28 to TRBJ1-2; TRBD1 is a possible D gene (5 bases). The chain's CDR3 is CASSLGDRNYGYTF. The CDR3 coding sequence is TGTGCCAGCAGTCTCGGAGACAGAAACTATGGCTACACCTTC.